This T cell receptor beta chain came from a study of cytomegalovirus exposure and HLA in healthy donors. The germline V gene encodes CDR1 MNHNS and CDR2 SASEGT. V was shortened by 4 bases and J by 3 bases, with 15 bases between the two germline ends. The CDR3 spans 16 residues. PCR involved 60 Vbeta and 13 Jbeta primers. Generated by immunoSEQ multiplex PCR, the TCRdb table keeps only in-frame clones and is missing some. The sample has fewer than 150,000 clones, about 80% seen once. This clone was seen a few times. Sequences were obtained from PBMCs. The receptor was isolated from a male donor in good health and CMV-seronegative. This rearrangement joins TRBV6-1 to TRBJ2-2; D is possibly TRBD1 (5 bases). The CDR3 loop reads CASSGLERGYTGELFF. Written as DNA, the CDR3 is TGTGCCAGCAGTGGATTAGAAAGGGGTTACACCGGGGAGCTGTTTTTT.